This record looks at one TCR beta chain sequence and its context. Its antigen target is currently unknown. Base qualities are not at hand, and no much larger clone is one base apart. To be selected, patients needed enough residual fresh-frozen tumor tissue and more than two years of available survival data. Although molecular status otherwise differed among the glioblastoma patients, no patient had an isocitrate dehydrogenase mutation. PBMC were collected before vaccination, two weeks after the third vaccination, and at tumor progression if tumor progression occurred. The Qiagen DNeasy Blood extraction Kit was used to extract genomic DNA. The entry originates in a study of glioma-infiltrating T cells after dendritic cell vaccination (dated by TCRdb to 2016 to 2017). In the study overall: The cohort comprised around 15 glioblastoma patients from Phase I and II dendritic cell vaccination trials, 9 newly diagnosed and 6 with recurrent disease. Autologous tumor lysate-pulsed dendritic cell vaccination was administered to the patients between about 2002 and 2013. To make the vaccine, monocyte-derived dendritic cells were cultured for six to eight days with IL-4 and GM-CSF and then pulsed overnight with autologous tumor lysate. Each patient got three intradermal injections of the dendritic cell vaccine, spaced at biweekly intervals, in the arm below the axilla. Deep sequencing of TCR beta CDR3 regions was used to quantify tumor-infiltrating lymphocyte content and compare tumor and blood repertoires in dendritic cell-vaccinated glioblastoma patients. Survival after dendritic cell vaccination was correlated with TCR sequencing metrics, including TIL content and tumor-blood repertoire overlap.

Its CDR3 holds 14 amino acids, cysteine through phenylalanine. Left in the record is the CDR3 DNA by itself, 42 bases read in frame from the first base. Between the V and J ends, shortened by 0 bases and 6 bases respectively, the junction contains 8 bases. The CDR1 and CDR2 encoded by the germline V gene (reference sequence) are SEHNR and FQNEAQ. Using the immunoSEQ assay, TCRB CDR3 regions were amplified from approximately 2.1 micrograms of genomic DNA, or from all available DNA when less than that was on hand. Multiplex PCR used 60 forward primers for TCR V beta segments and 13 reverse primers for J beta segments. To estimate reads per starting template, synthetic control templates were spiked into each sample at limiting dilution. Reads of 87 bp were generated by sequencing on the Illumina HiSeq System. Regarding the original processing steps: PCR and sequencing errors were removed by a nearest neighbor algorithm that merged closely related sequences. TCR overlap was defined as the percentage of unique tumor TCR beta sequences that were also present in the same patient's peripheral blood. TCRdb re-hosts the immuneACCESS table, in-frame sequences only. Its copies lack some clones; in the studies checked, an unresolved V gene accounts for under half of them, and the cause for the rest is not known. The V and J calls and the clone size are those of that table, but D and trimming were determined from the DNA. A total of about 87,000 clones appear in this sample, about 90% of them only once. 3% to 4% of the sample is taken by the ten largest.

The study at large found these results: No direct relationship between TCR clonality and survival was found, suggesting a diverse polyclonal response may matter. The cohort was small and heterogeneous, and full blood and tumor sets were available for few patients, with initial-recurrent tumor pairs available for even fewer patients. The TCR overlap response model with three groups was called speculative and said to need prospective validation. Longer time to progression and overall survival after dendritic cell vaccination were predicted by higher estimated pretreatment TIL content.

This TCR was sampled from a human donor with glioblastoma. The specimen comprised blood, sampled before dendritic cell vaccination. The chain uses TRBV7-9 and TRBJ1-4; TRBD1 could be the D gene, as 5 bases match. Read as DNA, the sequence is TGTGCCAGCAGCTTAGCCAGGGCGGATGAAAAACTGTTTTTT. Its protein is CASSLARADEKLFF.